Reported below is one TCR beta chain. These data are taken from a study of control samples from healthy donors and cancer patients. Produced via immunoSEQ multiplex PCR; TCRdb's table is partial and in-frame only. The table lists about 51,000 clones, almost 90% of them singletons. The sample consisted of PBMCs. The receptor was isolated from a man aged 50-59 years with head and neck cancer.

Written as DNA, the CDR3 is TGTGCCAGCAACCAGGGAGGCACCGGGGAGCTGTTTTTT. Amino acid sequence: CASNQGGTGELFF. The chain is built from TRBV14 and TRBJ2-2, with a possible D match to TRBD2 (6 bases). This CDR3 is 13 amino acids long. Germline loops: CDR1 SGHDN, CDR2 FVKESK. V dropped 7 bases and J dropped 4 bases, with 10 bases sitting between them.